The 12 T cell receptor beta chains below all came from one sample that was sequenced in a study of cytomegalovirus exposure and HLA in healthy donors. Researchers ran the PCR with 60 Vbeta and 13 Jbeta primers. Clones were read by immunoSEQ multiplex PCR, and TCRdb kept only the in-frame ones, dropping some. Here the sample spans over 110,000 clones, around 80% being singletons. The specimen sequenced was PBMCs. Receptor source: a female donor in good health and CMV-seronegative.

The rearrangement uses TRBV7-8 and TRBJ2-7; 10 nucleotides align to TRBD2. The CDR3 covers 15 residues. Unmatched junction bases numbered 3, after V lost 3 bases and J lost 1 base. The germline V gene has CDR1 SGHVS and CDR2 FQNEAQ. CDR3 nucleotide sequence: TGTGCCAGCAGCTTGGAAGCGGGAGGGTCCTACGAGCAGTACTTC. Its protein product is CASSLEAGGSYEQYF.

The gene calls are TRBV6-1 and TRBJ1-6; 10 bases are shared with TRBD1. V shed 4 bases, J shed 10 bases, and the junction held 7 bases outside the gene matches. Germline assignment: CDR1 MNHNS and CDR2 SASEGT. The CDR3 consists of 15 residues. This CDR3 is CASSASGTGVSPLHF. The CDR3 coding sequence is TGTGCCAGCAGTGCCTCCGGGACAGGGGTCTCACCCCTCCACTTT.

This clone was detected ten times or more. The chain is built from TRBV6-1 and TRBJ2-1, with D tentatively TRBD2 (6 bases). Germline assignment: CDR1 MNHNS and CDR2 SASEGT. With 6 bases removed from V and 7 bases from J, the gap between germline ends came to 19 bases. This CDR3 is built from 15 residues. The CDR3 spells CASRGLRTTSNEQFF. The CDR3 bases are TGTGCCAGCAGGGGGCTGCGGACTACCTCGAATGAGCAGTTCTTC.

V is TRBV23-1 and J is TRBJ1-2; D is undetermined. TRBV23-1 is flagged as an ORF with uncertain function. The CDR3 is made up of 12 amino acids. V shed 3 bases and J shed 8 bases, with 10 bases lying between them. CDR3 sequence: CASSQRVWGYTF. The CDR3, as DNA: TGCGCCAGCAGTCAGAGGGTTTGGGGCTACACCTTC.

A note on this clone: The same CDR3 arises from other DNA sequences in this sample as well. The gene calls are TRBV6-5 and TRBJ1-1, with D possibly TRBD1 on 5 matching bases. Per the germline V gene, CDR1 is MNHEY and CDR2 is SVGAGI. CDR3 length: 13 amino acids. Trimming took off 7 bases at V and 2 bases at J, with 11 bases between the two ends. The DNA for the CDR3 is TGTGCCAGCAATTTAAGGGGTAACACTGAAGCTTTCTTT. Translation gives CASNLRGNTEAFF.

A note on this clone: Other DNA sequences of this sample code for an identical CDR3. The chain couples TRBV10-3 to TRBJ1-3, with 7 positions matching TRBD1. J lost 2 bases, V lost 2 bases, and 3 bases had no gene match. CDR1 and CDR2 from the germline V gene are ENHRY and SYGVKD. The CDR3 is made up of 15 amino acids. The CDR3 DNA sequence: TGTGCCATCAGTGAGATTCAGGGGGCTGGAAACACCATATATTTT. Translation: CAISEIQGAGNTIYF.

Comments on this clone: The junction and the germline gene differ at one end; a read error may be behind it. In DNA, the CDR3 is TGTGCCACCAGCAGAGTTCCCGGGGTGCATGGCTACCCCTTC. It codes for CATSRVPGVHGYPF. This sequence joins TRBV15 and TRBJ1-2; no firm D call. The CDR3 is made up of 14 amino acids. Germline loops: CDR1 LNHNV, CDR2 YYDKDF (reference sequence).

This CDR3 reads CASSYAVSLAQYF. CDR3 coding DNA: TGTGCCAGCAGTTATGCGGTCAGTTTGGCCCAGTACTTC. V gene TRBV6-5 combines with J gene TRBJ2-5; D ambiguous. Per germline, CDR1 MNHEY and CDR2 SVGAGI. The V and J ends lost 3 bases and 9 bases respectively, with 14 bases between them. CDR3 length: 13 amino acids.

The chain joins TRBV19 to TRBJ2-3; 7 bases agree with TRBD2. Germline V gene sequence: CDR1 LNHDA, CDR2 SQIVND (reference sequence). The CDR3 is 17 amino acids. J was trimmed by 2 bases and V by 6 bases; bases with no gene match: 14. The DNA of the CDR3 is TGTGCCAGTAGCCTTTTCCGTGCTAGCGGATTCACAGATACGCAGTATTTT. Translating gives CASSLFRASGFTDTQYF.

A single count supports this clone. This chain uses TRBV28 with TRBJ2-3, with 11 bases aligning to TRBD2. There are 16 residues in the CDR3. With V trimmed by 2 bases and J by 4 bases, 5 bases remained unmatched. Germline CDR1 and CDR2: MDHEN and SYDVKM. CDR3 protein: CASSLTSGRGADTQYF. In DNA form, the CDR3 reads TGTGCCAGCAGTTTAACTAGCGGGAGAGGGGCAGATACGCAGTATTTT.

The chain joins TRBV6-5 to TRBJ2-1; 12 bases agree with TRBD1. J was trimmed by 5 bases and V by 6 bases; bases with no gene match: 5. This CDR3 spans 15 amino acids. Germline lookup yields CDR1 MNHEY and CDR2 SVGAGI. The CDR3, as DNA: TGTGCCAGCAGCCCGGGACAGGGGGCCAACAATGAGCAGTTCTTC. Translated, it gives CASSPGQGANNEQFF.

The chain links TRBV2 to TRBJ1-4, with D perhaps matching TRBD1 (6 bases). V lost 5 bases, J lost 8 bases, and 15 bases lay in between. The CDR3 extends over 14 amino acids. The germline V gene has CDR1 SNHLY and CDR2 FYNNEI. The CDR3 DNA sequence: TGTGCCAGCAGTTTCGGACAGATCAACGAAAAACTGTTTTTT. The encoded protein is CASSFGQINEKLFF.